The present T cell receptor (beta chain) was sequenced within a study of T cells in Graves' hyperthyroidism and ophthalmopathy. Whole-study findings and limits: Most thyroid-expanded clonotypes above 0.001 were also found in blood. Model-based prediction identified ophthalmopathy a median about 6.8 months prior to its onset.

RNA transcripts yielded amplified TCR beta CDR3 regions. Researchers ran a first-round RT-PCR on the TCR CDR3 using the HTBI primer set. TCRdb redid the calling of the multiplex PCR reads with MiXCR, one entry per CDR3 protein. The data show 600,000 or so distinct CDR3 sequences, about 43% seen once. The V and J ends lost 4 bases and 1 base respectively, with 12 bases between them. CDR1 SGDLS and CDR2 YYNGEE come from the germline V gene. There are 15 residues in the CDR3. Clinicians diagnosed patients from clinical symptoms, serum thyroxine and TRAb, thyroid ultrasound and orbital computed tomography. Remarks on this clonotype: Its matching antigen is unknown.

The sequence was collected from a woman aged 18-30 years with Graves' hyperthyroidism. The source material was peripheral blood or thyroid tissue (not recorded which). The chain joins TRBV9 to TRBJ1-5, with a possible D match to TRBD1 (5 bases). For the CDR3, the DNA is TGTGCCAGCAGCCCTTCGGGGGTGAGCAATCAGCCCCAGCATTTT. As protein: CASSPSGVSNQPQHF.